The text below deals with one TCR beta chain. Its antigen is still unknown. No base-level quality is on record; no much larger clone is a single base apart. V loses 5 bases at its end and J loses 6 bases; junction bases beyond the gene matches: 4. The CDR1 and CDR2 encoded by the germline V gene are SGHTA and FQGTGA. From the cysteine up to the phenylalanine, the CDR3 has a length of 13 residues. Only the CDR3 part of the read is kept: 39 bases, read in frame from the first base. The sample originates from a study of blood T cell repertoires in COVID-19 (dated by TCRdb to the early 2020s). Regarding the complete study: Samples from collaborators originated in the United States, Italy and Spain and spanned both the acute and convalescent phases of COVID-19. HLA class I and class II types, where available, came from metadata supplied by the sample provider rather than from assay-based typing. The dataset comprised deeply sampled blood TCRbeta repertoires from subjects exposed to, actively infected with, or recovered from COVID-19. A de-identified subject ID, COVID-19 status, age in years and sex were almost always included in the sample metadata. The material from the prospective study consisted of cDNA or gDNA derived from T cells, B-cell-depleted T cells, or PBMCs. Samples came from the ongoing ImmuneRACE study (first 160 participants) plus 1,254 subjects from 6 global collaborators. The repertoires were released in a freely available public database intended as a resource for research on the immune response to SARS-CoV-2. The study at large found these results: The quantity of clinical and demographic metadata differed by source and by participant and was supplied without curation.

TCRbeta CDR3 regions were amplified from genomic DNA using the immunoSEQ Assay, a bias-controlled multiplex PCR. On the study's bioinformatics: The number of nucleated cells in each sample was estimated by amplification of reference gene primers within the assay. To quantify the absolute abundance of each unique TCRbeta CDR3 rearrangement, sequence reads were collapsed and filtered. Productive Simpson clonality was computed per sample as the square root of Simpson's diversity index over productive rearrangements. The table was pulled from immuneACCESS by TCRdb, which kept in-frame rearrangements only. Such tables lose some clones; where checked, under half of the loss comes from unresolved V genes, and the rest has no known cause. That table supplies the V and J calls and clone size; D and trimming were determined from the DNA. The sample table holds more than 110,000 clones, of which under 90% were seen once. The ten most abundant clones make up 5.5% to 8% of the sample.

The collaborating institutions used their own protocols to collect whole blood in K2EDTA tubes. Collaborator samples were shipped for TCRbeta analysis as frozen whole blood, isolated PBMCs, or DNA extracted from either sample type. Sequenced sample: peripheral blood. The chain couples TRBV7-3 to TRBJ2-1; 7 central bases correspond to TRBD2. The sequence was collected from a human donor in a cohort sampled during active COVID-19. At the DNA level, the sequence is TGTGCCAGCAGCCGAGCGGGGATCAATGAGCAGTTCTTC. Translation gives CASSRAGINEQFF.